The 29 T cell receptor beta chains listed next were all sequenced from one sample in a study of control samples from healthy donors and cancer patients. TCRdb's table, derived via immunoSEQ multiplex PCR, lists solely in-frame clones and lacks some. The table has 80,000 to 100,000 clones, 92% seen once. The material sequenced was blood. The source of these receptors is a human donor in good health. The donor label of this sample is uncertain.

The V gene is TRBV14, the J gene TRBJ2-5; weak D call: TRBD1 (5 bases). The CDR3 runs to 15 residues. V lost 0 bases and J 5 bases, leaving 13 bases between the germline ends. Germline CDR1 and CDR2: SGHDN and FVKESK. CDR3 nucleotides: TGTGCCAGCAGCCAAGAGGGGCTAGTCTTTGAGACCCAGTACTTC. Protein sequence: CASSQEGLVFETQYF.

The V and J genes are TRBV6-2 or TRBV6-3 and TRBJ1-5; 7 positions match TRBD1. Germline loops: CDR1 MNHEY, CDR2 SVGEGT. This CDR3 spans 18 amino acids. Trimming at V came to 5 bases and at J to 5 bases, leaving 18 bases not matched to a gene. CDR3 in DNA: TGTGCCAGCAGTAACCCGGGACAGTCCTATTCGGCCTATCAGCCCCAGCATTTT. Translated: CASSNPGQSYSAYQPQHF.

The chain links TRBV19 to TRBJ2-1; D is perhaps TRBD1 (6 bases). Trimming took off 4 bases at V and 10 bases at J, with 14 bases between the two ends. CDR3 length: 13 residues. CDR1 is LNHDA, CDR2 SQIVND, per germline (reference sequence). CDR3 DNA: TGTGCCAGTAGTACTCGAACAGGGAACGAGCAGTTCTTC. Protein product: CASSTRTGNEQFF.

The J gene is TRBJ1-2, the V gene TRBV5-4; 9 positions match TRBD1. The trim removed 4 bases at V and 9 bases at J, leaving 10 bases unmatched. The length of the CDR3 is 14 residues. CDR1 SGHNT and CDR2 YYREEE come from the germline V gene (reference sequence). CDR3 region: CASSTPGTGSRYTF. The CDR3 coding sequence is TGTGCCAGCAGCACCCCAGGGACAGGGAGCCGCTACACCTTC.

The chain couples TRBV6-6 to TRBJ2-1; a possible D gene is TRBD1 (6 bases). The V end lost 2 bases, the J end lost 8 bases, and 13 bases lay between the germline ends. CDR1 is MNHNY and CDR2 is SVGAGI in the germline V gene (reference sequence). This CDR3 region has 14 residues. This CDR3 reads CASSYPRAGDEQFF. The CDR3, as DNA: TGTGCCAGCAGTTACCCGAGGGCAGGGGATGAGCAGTTCTTC.

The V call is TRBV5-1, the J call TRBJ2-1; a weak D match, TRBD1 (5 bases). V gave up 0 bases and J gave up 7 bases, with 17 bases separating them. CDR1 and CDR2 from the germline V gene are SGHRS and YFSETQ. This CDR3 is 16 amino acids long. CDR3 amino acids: CASSLGSPGNGNEQFF. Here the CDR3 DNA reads TGCGCCAGCAGCTTGGGGAGTCCAGGGAATGGGAATGAGCAGTTCTTC.

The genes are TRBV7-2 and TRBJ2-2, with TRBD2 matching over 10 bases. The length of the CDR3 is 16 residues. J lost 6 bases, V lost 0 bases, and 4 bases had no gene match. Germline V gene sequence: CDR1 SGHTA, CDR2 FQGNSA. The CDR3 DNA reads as TGTGCCAGCAGCTTAGCAGGAAGCGGGGGGGCCGGGGAGCTGTTTTTT. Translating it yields CASSLAGSGGAGELFF.

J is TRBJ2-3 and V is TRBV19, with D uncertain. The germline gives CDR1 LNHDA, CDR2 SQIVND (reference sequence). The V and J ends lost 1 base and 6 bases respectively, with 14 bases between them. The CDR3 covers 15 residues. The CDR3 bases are TGTGCCAGTAGTATAGTTGTGGGATATCGGGATACGCAGTATTTT. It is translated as CASSIVVGYRDTQYF.

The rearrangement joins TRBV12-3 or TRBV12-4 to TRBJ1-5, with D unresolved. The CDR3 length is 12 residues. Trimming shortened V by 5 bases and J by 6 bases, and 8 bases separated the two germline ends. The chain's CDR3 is CASSHGGQPQHF. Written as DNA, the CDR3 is TGTGCCAGCAGTCACGGCGGTCAGCCCCAGCATTTT.

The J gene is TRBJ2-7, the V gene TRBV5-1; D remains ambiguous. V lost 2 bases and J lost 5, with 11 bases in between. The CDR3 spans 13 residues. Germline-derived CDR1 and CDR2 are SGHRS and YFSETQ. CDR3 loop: CASSFRVPDEQYV. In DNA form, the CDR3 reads TGCGCCAGCAGCTTCCGAGTGCCGGACGAGCAGTACGTC.

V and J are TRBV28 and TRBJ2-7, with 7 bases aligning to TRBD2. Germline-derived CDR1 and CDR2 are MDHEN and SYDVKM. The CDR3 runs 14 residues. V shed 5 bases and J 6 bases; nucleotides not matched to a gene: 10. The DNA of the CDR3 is TGTGCCAGCAGTCCGAGCGGGGAATCGGGCGAGCAGTACGTC. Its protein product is CASSPSGESGEQYV.

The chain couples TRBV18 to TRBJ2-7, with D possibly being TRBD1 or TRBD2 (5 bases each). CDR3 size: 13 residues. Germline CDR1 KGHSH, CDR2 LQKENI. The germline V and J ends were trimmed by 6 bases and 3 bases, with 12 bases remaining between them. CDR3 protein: CASSQGPFYEQYF. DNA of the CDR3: TGTGCCAGCTCTCAGGGACCCTTCTACGAGCAGTACTTC.

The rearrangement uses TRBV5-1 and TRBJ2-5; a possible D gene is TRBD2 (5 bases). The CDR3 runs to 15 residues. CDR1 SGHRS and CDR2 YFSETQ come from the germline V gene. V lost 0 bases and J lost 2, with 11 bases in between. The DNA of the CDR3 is TGCGCCAGCAGCTTGGGAGGACTGTCTCAAGAGACCCAGTACTTC. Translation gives CASSLGGLSQETQYF. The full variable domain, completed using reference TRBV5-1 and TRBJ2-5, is KAGVTQTPRYLIKTRGQQVTLSCSPISGHRSVSWYQQTPGQGLQFLFEYFSETQRNKGNFPGRFSGRQFSNSRSEMNVSTLELGDSALYLCASSLGGLSQETQYFGPGTRLLVL.

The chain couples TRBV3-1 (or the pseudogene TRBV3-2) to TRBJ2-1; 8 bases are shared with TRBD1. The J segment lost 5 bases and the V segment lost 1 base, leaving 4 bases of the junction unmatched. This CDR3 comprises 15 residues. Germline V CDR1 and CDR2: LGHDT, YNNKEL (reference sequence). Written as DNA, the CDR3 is TGTGCCAGCAGCCAAGGGGACAGGACTAACAATGAGCAGTTCTTC. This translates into CASSQGDRTNNEQFF.

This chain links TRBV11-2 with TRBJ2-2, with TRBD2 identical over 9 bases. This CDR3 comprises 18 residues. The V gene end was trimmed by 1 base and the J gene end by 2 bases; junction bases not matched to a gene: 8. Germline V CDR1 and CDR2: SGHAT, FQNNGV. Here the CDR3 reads CASSLVRYSGGNTGELFF. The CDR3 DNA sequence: TGTGCCAGCAGCTTAGTCCGATATAGCGGGGGAAACACCGGGGAGCTGTTTTTT.

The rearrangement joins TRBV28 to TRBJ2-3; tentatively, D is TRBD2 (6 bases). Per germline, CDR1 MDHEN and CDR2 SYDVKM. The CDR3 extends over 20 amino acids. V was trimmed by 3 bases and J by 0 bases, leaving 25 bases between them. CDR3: CASSFSPGAASGHSTDTQYF. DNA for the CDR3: TGTGCCAGCAGTTTCTCACCGGGAGCAGCGAGCGGGCATAGCACAGATACGCAGTATTTT.

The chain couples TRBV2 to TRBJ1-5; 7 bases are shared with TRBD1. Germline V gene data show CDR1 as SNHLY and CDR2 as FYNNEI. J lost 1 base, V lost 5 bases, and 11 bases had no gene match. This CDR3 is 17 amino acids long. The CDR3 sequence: CASSPDRDSRSNQPQHF. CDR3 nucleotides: TGTGCCAGCAGTCCTGACCGGGACAGTAGGAGCAATCAGCCCCAGCATTTT.

The CDR3 DNA reads as TGTGCCAGCAGCCCGGGGGCTAGCGGGGGGGAGACCCAGTACTTC. Protein product: CASSPGASGGETQYF. This rearrangement joins TRBV5-4 to TRBJ2-5; 11 nucleotides line up with TRBD2. CDR1 and CDR2 from the germline V gene are SGHNT and YYREEE (reference sequence). The CDR3 is 15 residues long. Losses at the gene ends were 4 bases for V and 5 bases for J; bases not matched to a gene: 7.

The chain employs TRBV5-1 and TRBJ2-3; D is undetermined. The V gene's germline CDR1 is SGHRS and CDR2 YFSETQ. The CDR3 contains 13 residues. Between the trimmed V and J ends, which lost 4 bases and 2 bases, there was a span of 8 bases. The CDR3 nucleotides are TGCGCCAGCAGCGCATCCTACACAGATACGCAGTATTTT. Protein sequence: CASSASYTDTQYF.

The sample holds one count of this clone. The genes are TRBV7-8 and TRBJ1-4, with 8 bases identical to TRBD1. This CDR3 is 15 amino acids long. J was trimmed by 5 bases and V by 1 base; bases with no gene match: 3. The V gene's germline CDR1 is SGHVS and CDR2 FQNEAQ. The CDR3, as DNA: TGTGCCAGCAGCTTAGGAGGACAGGGAAATGAAAAACTGTTTTTT. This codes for CASSLGGQGNEKLFF.

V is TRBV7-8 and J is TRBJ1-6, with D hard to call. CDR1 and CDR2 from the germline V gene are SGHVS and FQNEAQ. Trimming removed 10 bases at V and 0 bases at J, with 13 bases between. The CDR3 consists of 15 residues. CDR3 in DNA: TGTGCCACCACTTTGCGTAGCTCCTATAATTCACCCCTCCACTTT. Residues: CATTLRSSYNSPLHF.

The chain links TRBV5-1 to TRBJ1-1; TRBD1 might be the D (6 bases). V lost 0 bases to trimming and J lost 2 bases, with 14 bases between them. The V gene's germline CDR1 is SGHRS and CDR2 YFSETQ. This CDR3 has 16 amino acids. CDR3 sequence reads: CASSLEVTGSNTEAFF. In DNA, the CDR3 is TGCGCCAGCAGCTTGGAAGTCACAGGGAGCAACACTGAAGCTTTCTTT.

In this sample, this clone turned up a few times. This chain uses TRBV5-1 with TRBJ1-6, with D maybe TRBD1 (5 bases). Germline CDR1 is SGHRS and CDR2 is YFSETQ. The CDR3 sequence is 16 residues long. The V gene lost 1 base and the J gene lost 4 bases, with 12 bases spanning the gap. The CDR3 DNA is TGCGCCAGCAGCTTGTCAGGGAAGGGGTATAATTCACCCCTCCACTTT. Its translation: CASSLSGKGYNSPLHF.

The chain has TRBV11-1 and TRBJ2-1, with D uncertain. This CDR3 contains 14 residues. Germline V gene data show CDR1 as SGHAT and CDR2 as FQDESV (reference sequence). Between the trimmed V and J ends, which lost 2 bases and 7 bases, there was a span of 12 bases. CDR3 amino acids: CASSLSGLQNEQFF. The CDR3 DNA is TGTGCCAGCAGCTTATCGGGTTTACAGAATGAGCAGTTCTTC.

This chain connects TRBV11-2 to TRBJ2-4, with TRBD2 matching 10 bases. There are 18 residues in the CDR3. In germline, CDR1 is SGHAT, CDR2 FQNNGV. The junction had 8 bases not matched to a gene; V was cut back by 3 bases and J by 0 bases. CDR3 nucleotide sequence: TGTGCCAGCAGCTTGATAGCGGGGGGAAAACTAGCCAAAAACATTCAGTACTTC. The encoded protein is CASSLIAGGKLAKNIQYF.

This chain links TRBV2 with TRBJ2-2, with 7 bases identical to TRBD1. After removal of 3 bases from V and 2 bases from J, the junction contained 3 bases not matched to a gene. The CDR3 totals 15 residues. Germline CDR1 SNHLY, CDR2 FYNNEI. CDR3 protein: CASSERQGNTGELFF. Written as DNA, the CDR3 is TGTGCCAGCAGTGAGCGACAGGGTAACACCGGGGAGCTGTTTTTT.

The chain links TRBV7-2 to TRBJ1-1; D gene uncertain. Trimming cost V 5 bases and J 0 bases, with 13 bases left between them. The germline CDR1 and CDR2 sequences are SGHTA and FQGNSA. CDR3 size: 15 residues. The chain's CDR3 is CASSPLRGLNTEAFF. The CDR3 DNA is TGTGCCAGCAGCCCTCTTAGAGGTCTGAACACTGAAGCTTTCTTT.

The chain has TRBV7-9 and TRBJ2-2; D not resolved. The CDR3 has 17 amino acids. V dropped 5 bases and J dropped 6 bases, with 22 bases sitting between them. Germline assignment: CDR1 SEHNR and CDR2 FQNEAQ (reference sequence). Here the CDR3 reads CASSHRGGLEVAGELFF. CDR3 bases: TGTGCCAGCAGCCACCGTGGCGGCCTAGAAGTTGCCGGGGAGCTGTTTTTT.

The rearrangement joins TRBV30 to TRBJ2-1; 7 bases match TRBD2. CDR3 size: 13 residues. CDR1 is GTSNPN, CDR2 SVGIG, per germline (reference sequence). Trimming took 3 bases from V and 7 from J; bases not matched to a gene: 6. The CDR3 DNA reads TGTGCCTGGAGCCGGGGGGTGAGGAATGAGCAGTTCTTC. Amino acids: CAWSRGVRNEQFF.